The sequence of this TCR beta chain was determined in a study of T cells in severe cutaneous drug reactions. The iRepertoire multiplex PCR system with TCR subtype-specific primers built both bulk and single-cell libraries. Bulk TCR beta libraries came from multiplex PCR with V, D, J primers. TCRdb reanalyzed the multiplex PCR reads and collapses them to one entry per CDR3 protein, without DNA. The sample table includes over 2,000 distinct CDR3 sequences. Carbamazepine had induced Stevens-Johnson syndrome or toxic epidermal necrolysis in the sequenced donors. Material: PBMCs. The origin of this receptor is a human donor with Stevens-Johnson syndrome, a severe cutaneous drug reaction.

Here the CDR3 reads CASSPSSGSSYNEQFF. The J gene is TRBJ2-1, the V gene TRBV9; TCRdb calls TRBD2, which cannot be checked without DNA. CDR1 and CDR2 from the germline V gene are SGDLS and YYNGEE. CDR3 length equals 16 residues. Full variable domain (missing parts from reference TRBV9 and TRBJ2-1): DSGVTQTPKHLITATGQRVTLRCSPRSGDLSVYWYQQSLDQGLQFLIQYYNGEERAKGNILERFSAQQFPDLHSELNLSSLELGDSALYFCASSPSSGSSYNEQFFGPGTRLTVL.